This TCR beta chain was identified in a study of T cells in Graves' hyperthyroidism and ophthalmopathy. General observations from the study: The majority of expanded thyroid clonotypes above 0.001 also appeared in blood.

V dropped 7 bases and J dropped 8; count of bases not matched to a gene: 8. Germline lookup yields CDR1 SQVTM and CDR2 ANQGSEA. This CDR3 has 13 amino acids. From RNA transcripts, TCR beta CDR3 regions were amplified. The primer set for the first-round RT-PCR of the TCR CDR3 was HTBI. MiXCR was run by TCRdb on the multiplex PCR reads, yielding one entry per CDR3 protein. Among 600,000 or so distinct CDR3 sequences listed, 15% to 20% were seen once. Diagnosis of hyperthyroidism was new in patients aged 18 to 65, and its duration was under 2 months. Isolation of PBMCs was performed on 8.5 to 10 ml fresh peripheral blood. This clonotype was detected many times. Its target is not known.

The TCR was taken from a woman in her 30s with Graves' hyperthyroidism. The gene calls are TRBV29-1 and TRBJ2-1; 10 bases map to TRBD2. Sequenced sample: blood. The CDR3 protein is CSASGSGYYEQFF. CDR3 nucleotide sequence: TGCAGCGCTAGCGGGAGCGGATACTATGAGCAGTTCTTC.